A selection of T cell receptor beta chains follows, all from one sample in a study of blood T cell repertoires in COVID-19. The table came from immunoSEQ multiplex PCR; TCRdb's copy has only in-frame clones and leaves some out. Of 15,000 to 17,000 clones in the sample, 70% to 90% are singletons; the top ten hold 35%. Sequences were obtained from peripheral blood. The receptors derive from a man aged 70 or older in a cohort sampled during active COVID-19. Each CDR3 is given without its conserved first and last residue. The size entry is marked missing in some rows and otherwise reads once, few, many or a size class.

cdr3_aa j_call v_call clone_size
SGAETYEQY TRBJ2-7 TRBV20-1 NA
ASSPTGNFYGYT TRBJ1-2 TRBV11-2 few
ASSRDRGGQPQH TRBJ1-5 TRBV6-5 NA
ACRLAGGTDTQY TRBJ2-3 TRBV30 NA
ASRGEDGSGYEQY TRBJ2-7 TRBV28 NA
ASSGGYGQPQH TRBJ1-5 TRBV5-5 NA
ASSERRRPPADEQF TRBJ2-1 TRBV2 NA
ASSLRQGNYEQY TRBJ2-7 TRBV28 NA
ASSPLSRPSSYT TRBJ1-2 TRBV18 NA
ASSLSPTSTDTQY TRBJ2-3 TRBV14 NA
ASSLSATLAGYT TRBJ1-2 TRBV27 NA
ASRKFRAGGPSSTDTQY TRBJ2-3 TRBV28 NA
ASSIALATGKQPQH TRBJ1-5 TRBV19 NA
ASSFGLSGDTQY TRBJ2-3 TRBV5-4 NA
ASSDGEGATDTQY TRBJ2-3 TRBV6-4 NA
ASSLAGLAGDNEQF TRBJ2-1 TRBV7-8 NA
ASSQDPGQGGYEQY TRBJ2-7 TRBV14 few
ASRKAAKNIQY TRBJ2-4 TRBV19 NA
ASTSGYTDTQY TRBJ2-3 TRBV2 NA
ASSLLAGGSTDTQY TRBJ2-3 TRBV5-4 medium-sized
ASSLLQQLTLKGYGYT TRBJ1-2 TRBV28 NA
ASSLEGFNSPLH TRBJ1-6 TRBV7-2 NA
ASSPSGTGALKQY TRBJ2-7 TRBV11-1 few
ASSLEGLAGPDYNEQF TRBJ2-1 TRBV5-1 medium-sized
ASSHGLAGSYNEQF TRBJ2-1 TRBV3-1/TRBV3-2 NA
ASSSGQTLTGELF TRBJ2-2 TRBV19 NA
ASSTSGLANYNEQF TRBJ2-1 TRBV21-1 NA
ASSYTYEQY TRBJ2-7 TRBV5-6 NA
ASRQTRDQETQY TRBJ2-5 TRBV7-2 NA
ASGGQGNQPQH TRBJ1-5 TRBV2 NA
ASTPGGEETQY TRBJ2-5 TRBV19 NA
ASSPRTSGSGDEQF TRBJ2-1 TRBV7-9 medium-sized
ASSFGGLGYEQY TRBJ2-7 TRBV7-2 NA
ASSVQGLGRDNEQF TRBJ2-1 TRBV9 NA